These 27 T cell receptor beta chains were sequenced from one sample in a study of T cell changes during pregnancy in multiple sclerosis. Profiling relied on immunoSEQ multiplex PCR, and the TCRdb table lists in-frame clones only, not all of them. The sample has about 70,000 clones; roughly 92% are singletons. The specimen comprised CD8+ T cells from peripheral blood mononuclear cells, sampled in the third trimester of pregnancy. The receptors stem from a female donor in good health, enrolled as a control in a pregnancy study.

The J gene is TRBJ2-7, the V gene TRBV11-3, with D possibly TRBD2 on 6 matching bases. V gave up 1 base and J gave up 3 bases, with 13 bases separating them. CDR3 size: 15 residues. The germline gives CDR1 SGHNT, CDR2 YENEEA. Here the CDR3 reads CASSLGEGTFYEQYF. In DNA, the CDR3 is TGTGCCAGCAGCTTAGGGGAAGGGACTTTCTACGAGCAGTACTTC.

This clone occurred once. The gene calls are TRBV18 and TRBJ1-2; possibly TRBD1 for D (5 bases). Germline CDR1 reads KGHSH; CDR2 reads LQKENI. V gave up 3 bases and J gave up 5 bases, with 16 bases separating them. The CDR3 totals 15 residues. CDR3 in DNA: TGTGCCAGCTCACCCGGGACTTCGAGGGTGTATGGCTACACCTTC. It yields the protein CASSPGTSRVYGYTF.

The chain joins TRBV14 to TRBJ2-7; possible D gene TRBD1, 5 bases. V was shortened by 0 bases and J by 4 bases, with 13 bases between the two germline ends. The CDR3 is made up of 15 amino acids. CDR1 and CDR2 (germline): SGHDN, FVKESK. The CDR3 loop reads CASSQDPGAVYEQYF. CDR3 nucleotides: TGTGCCAGCAGCCAAGATCCTGGGGCAGTTTACGAGCAGTACTTC.

The rearrangement joins TRBV7-9 to TRBJ2-1; D remains unclear. The CDR3 loop spans 14 amino acids. Germline CDR1 SEHNR, CDR2 FQNEAQ (reference sequence). V gave up 5 bases and J gave up 6 bases, with 14 bases separating them. CDR3 nucleotides: TGTGCCAGCAGCGCTGAGTATTCCCTCAATGAGCAGTTCTTC. Its protein is CASSAEYSLNEQFF. The full variable domain, rest sourced from reference TRBV7-9 and TRBJ2-1, is DTGVSQNPRHKITKRGQNVTFRCDPISEHNRLYWYRQTLGQGPEFLTYFQNEAQLEKSRLLSDRFSAERPKGSFSTLEIQRTEQGDSAMYLCASSAEYSLNEQFFGPGTRLTVL.

This chain joins TRBV5-5 and TRBJ1-5, with 10 nucleotides matching TRBD1. The CDR3 extends over 16 amino acids. Germline V gene lookup returns CDR1 SGHKS and CDR2 YYEKEE (reference sequence). Trimming took 4 bases from V and 0 from J; bases not matched to a gene: 4. CDR3 sequence (DNA): TGTGCCAGCAGCGGAGGACAGGGGGATAGCAATCAGCCCCAGCATTTT. This translates into CASSGGQGDSNQPQHF.

The V and J genes are TRBV7-9 and TRBJ1-2, with D uncertain. V lost 4 bases and J 1 base, leaving 13 bases between the germline ends. This CDR3 comprises 15 residues. Germline V lookup: CDR1 SEHNR, CDR2 FQNEAQ (reference sequence). The CDR3 here is CASSSYVSGNYGYTF. The CDR3 DNA follows: TGTGCCAGCAGCTCTTATGTTTCGGGTAACTATGGCTACACCTTC.

This sequence joins TRBV4-3 and TRBJ2-7; D is perhaps TRBD1 (5 bases). Germline V gene data show CDR1 as LGHNA and CDR2 as YSLEER. This CDR3 region has 16 residues. V lost 1 base and J lost 2, with 15 bases in between. The CDR3 region is CASSQGVSGFPYEQYF. The CDR3 DNA reads TGCGCCAGCAGCCAAGGTGTGTCAGGGTTCCCCTACGAGCAGTACTTC.

The chain is built from TRBV5-6 and TRBJ2-7, with 7 bases lining up with TRBD1. Trimming cost V 4 bases and J 0 bases; bases outside gene matches: 4. This CDR3 has 14 amino acids. Germline-derived CDR1 and CDR2 are SGHDT and YYEEEE. The CDR3 protein is CASSGDSSSYEQYF. In DNA form, the CDR3 reads TGTGCCAGCAGCGGGGACAGCAGCTCCTACGAGCAGTACTTC.

The gene calls are TRBV15 and TRBJ2-7; the match to TRBD1 covers 9 bases. The V gene end was trimmed by 2 bases and the J gene end by 6 bases; junction bases not matched to a gene: 5. This CDR3 region has 14 residues. CDR1 and CDR2 from the germline V gene are LNHNV and YYDKDF (reference sequence). The CDR3 here is CATSRRNRGREQYF. The CDR3 DNA is TGTGCCACCAGCAGACGCAACAGGGGGCGCGAGCAGTACTTC.

V usage is TRBV5-6 and J usage is TRBJ2-7; 7 bases fit TRBD1. From germline, CDR1 is SGHDT and CDR2 YYEEEE. The ends lost 2 bases at V and 2 bases at J; junction bases unmatched: 13. The CDR3 extends over 17 amino acids. The CDR3 sequence is CASSFTSARGMTYEQYF. The CDR3 DNA is TGTGCCAGCAGCTTTACCTCGGCCAGGGGGATGACCTACGAGCAGTACTTC.

The chain is built from TRBV28 and TRBJ2-1; the match to TRBD1 covers 8 bases. The CDR3 runs to 16 residues. With V trimmed by 10 bases and J by 3 bases, 14 bases remained unmatched. Germline V gene sequence: CDR1 MDHEN, CDR2 SYDVKM. The CDR3 here is CATHVQGDSYYNEQFF. The DNA of the CDR3 is TGTGCCACTCATGTACAGGGGGACAGTTACTACAATGAGCAGTTCTTC.

V usage is TRBV7-9 and J usage is TRBJ1-1; TRBD1 agrees at 11 bases. After removal of 3 bases from V and 4 bases from J, the junction contained 4 bases not matched to a gene. Germline V gives CDR1 SEHNR, CDR2 FQNEAQ (reference sequence). This CDR3 region has 15 residues. The DNA of the CDR3 is TGTGCCAGCAGCTTGGACAGGGGGCGCAGCACTGAAGCTTTCTTT. Encoded protein: CASSLDRGRSTEAFF.

CDR3 bases: TGCGCCAGCAGCTTGTTCTCGACTAGCGGGGACACAGATACGCAGTATTTT. Translation gives CASSLFSTSGDTDTQYF. The chain links TRBV5-1 to TRBJ2-3; the match to TRBD2 covers 11 bases. Per the germline V gene, CDR1 is SGHRS and CDR2 is YFSETQ. CDR3 length: 17 amino acids. The J segment lost 2 bases and the V segment lost 1 base, leaving 6 bases of the junction unmatched.

This chain uses TRBV7-9 with TRBJ2-1, with unresolved D. V was clipped by 1 base and J by 5 bases, with 9 bases between them. CDR1 and CDR2 from the germline V gene are SEHNR and FQNEAQ (reference sequence). This CDR3 spans 14 amino acids. Written as DNA, the CDR3 is TGTGCCAGCAGCTTAGAAGTTTCAGACAATGAGCAGTTCTTC. Translated: CASSLEVSDNEQFF.

The genes are TRBV15 and TRBJ2-7, with TRBD1 matching 9 bases. After removal of 5 bases from V and 3 bases from J, the junction contained 8 bases not matched to a gene. The CDR3 extends over 15 amino acids. Per germline, CDR1 LNHNV and CDR2 YYDKDF (reference sequence). This CDR3 reads CATSARDRANYEQYF. CDR3 DNA sequence: TGTGCCACCAGCGCCCGGGACAGGGCCAACTACGAGCAGTACTTC.

This clone came up a few times. This chain connects TRBV4-3 to TRBJ2-3; TRBD1 aligns across 10 bases. Germline trimming cut 7 bases from V and 5 bases from J; bases unmatched to any gene: 6. The CDR3 loop spans 14 amino acids. The germline CDR1 and CDR2 sequences are LGHNA and YSLEER. CDR3 in amino acids: CASKPGQGIDTQYF. CDR3 bases: TGCGCCAGCAAACCGGGACAGGGGATAGATACGCAGTATTTT.

As for this clone: This specimen includes other DNA sequences encoding the same CDR3. The V and J genes are TRBV19 and TRBJ1-1; a weak D match, TRBD1 (5 bases). Germline CDR1 LNHDA, CDR2 SQIVND (reference sequence). V lost 6 bases, J lost 2 bases, and 10 bases lay in between. The CDR3 contains 13 residues. CDR3 protein: CASSLGGNTEAFF. As DNA, the CDR3 is TGTGCCAGTAGCCTGGGGGGAAACACTGAAGCTTTCTTT.

This chain connects TRBV6-1 to TRBJ1-6; unclear D gene. The CDR3 has 16 amino acids. V was shortened by 1 base and J by 6 bases, with 13 bases between the two germline ends. Germline-derived CDR1 and CDR2 are MNHNS and SASEGT. In DNA, the CDR3 is TGTGCCAGCAGTGAAGAGATCCAGGTGCCTAATTCACCCCTCCACTTT. The encoded protein is CASSEEIQVPNSPLHF.

The chain couples TRBV19 to TRBJ1-1; a possible D gene is TRBD1 (6 bases). The V end was cut by 5 bases, the J end by 0 bases, with 16 bases between. The germline gives CDR1 LNHDA, CDR2 SQIVND (reference sequence). This CDR3 region has 16 residues. The chain's CDR3 is CASSEPTGYMNTEAFF. The CDR3 DNA reads as TGTGCCAGTAGTGAGCCGACAGGTTACATGAACACTGAAGCTTTCTTT. Combining the CDR3 with reference TRBV19 and TRBJ1-1 gives the whole variable domain DGGITQSPKYLFRKEGQNVTLSCEQNLNHDAMYWYRQDPGQGLRLIYYSQIVNDFQKGDIAEGYSVSREKKESFPLTVTSAQKNPTAFYLCASSEPTGYMNTEAFFGQGTRLTVV.

This chain joins TRBV7-2 and TRBJ2-3; perhaps TRBD1 as D (5 bases). The CDR3 consists of 14 residues. CDR1 SGHTA and CDR2 FQGNSA come from the germline V gene. V was cut by 0 bases and J by 1 base, with 5 bases left in between. CDR3 sequence (DNA): TGTGCCAGCAGCTTAGCGGGGCGCACAGATACGCAGTATTTT. Its translation: CASSLAGRTDTQYF.

V gene TRBV13 combines with J gene TRBJ2-2; the D gene is possibly TRBD1 (6 bases). Between the trimmed V and J ends, which lost 4 bases and 1 base, there was a span of 10 bases. Germline V gene data show CDR1 as PRHDT and CDR2 as FYEKMQ (reference sequence). This CDR3 contains 15 residues. The CDR3 sequence: CASSSWGQNTGELFF. CDR3 sequence (DNA): TGTGCCAGCAGCTCATGGGGGCAGAACACCGGGGAGCTGTTTTTT.

The chain combines TRBV7-9 with TRBJ2-5, with D tentatively TRBD1 (6 bases). This CDR3 is 15 amino acids long. Germline V CDR1 and CDR2: SEHNR, FQNEAQ (reference sequence). The germline V and J ends were trimmed by 5 bases and 5 bases, with 18 bases remaining between them. The CDR3 DNA sequence: TGTGCCAGCAGCCGGCCGGTGGACAGCTGGGAGACCCAGTACTTC. Translating gives CASSRPVDSWETQYF.

The chain carries TRBV6-1 and TRBJ2-5; 8 bases match TRBD1. The CDR3 is made up of 14 amino acids. Germline CDR1 MNHNS, CDR2 SASEGT. With V trimmed by 6 bases and J by 4 bases, 7 bases remained unmatched. As DNA, the CDR3 is TGTGCCAGCAGGGGCGGACAGGGAGTAGAGACCCAGTACTTC. Translated: CASRGGQGVETQYF.

V gene TRBV6-1 combines with J gene TRBJ2-3; maybe TRBD1 (6 bases). Germline CDR1 MNHNS, CDR2 SASEGT. The CDR3 is made up of 15 amino acids. V lost 4 bases to trimming and J lost 0 bases, with 11 bases between them. CDR3 loop: CASSVGTYSTDTQYF. CDR3 DNA sequence: TGTGCCAGCAGTGTCGGGACATATAGCACAGATACGCAGTATTTT.

V gene TRBV27 combines with J gene TRBJ2-1, with D unresolved. V was cut by 5 bases and J by 1 base, with 9 bases left in between. The CDR3 extends over 14 amino acids. CDR1 MNHEY and CDR2 SMNVEV come from the germline V gene (reference sequence). The CDR3 DNA reads TGTGCCAGCAGTGCTCGGGTGTCCTACAATGAGCAGTTCTTC. Its translation: CASSARVSYNEQFF.

The chain joins TRBV29-1 to TRBJ2-7; D perhaps matches TRBD2 (6 bases). CDR3 length equals 13 residues. The V gene's germline CDR1 is SQVTM and CDR2 ANQGSEA. V was shortened by 4 bases and J by 5 bases, with 15 bases between the two germline ends. The CDR3 nucleotides are TGCAGCGTTGGTGGCGGGGCTGCACACGAGCAGTACTTC. This translates into CSVGGGAAHEQYF.

This chain links TRBV2 with TRBJ2-5, with TRBD2 matching over 13 bases. The germline CDR1 and CDR2 sequences are SNHLY and FYNNEI. Trimming cost V 5 bases and J 5 bases; bases outside gene matches: 5. The CDR3 is 15 residues long. Here the CDR3 reads CASSHTSGGAETQYF. CDR3 coding DNA: TGTGCCAGCAGTCACACTAGCGGGGGGGCGGAGACCCAGTACTTC.